This T cell receptor beta chain was sequenced for a study of Ad26.COV2.S vaccination and SARS-CoV-2 variants. Regarding treatment: roughly 20 received Ad26.COV2.S at low or high dose, single or two shots; about 5 received placebo; per-sample allocation not given. Sampling occurred on day 63 after the first vaccine or placebo injection. CDR3 size: 12 residues. Overall study findings and caveats: The breadth of spike-specific CD8+ and CD4+ T cell responses after vaccination was reportedly substantial.

Repertoires were generated with immunoSEQ multiplex PCR, while TCRdb's copy carries only in-frame clones and drops some. The table has hundreds of thousands of clones, about 87% seen once. Details on this clone: Its antigen is still unknown.

The specimen was peripheral blood, collected in a trial of Ad26.COV2.S vaccine versus placebo. This TCR was sampled from a person aged 18-65 years who received the Ad26.COV2.S COVID-19 vaccine or a placebo. The rearrangement uses TRBV21-1 and TRBJ2-7. TRBV21-1 is a pseudogene segment. The CDR3 coding sequence is TGTGCCAGCAGCAAATGCCTTTACGAGCAGTACTTC. Amino acids: CASSKCLYEQYF.